The present entry profiles one TCR beta chain with its context. With V trimmed by 6 bases and J by 7 bases, 7 bases remained unmatched. CDR3 length: 15 amino acids. Germline CDR1 is SGHTA and CDR2 is FQGTGA. How the authors handled the data: Reference gene primer amplification yielded estimated nucleated cell counts. TCRdb keeps only in-frame clones here, not all; method: immunoSEQ multiplex PCR. V and J calls and clone size are as listed in that table; D and trimming were resolved from the DNA. Of fewer than 400,000 clones in the sample, roughly 85% were seen once. This specimen belongs to a study of blood T cell repertoires in COVID-19. Study details: The study drew acute and convalescent COVID-19 samples from the United States, Italy and Spain. Sample material is recorded as cDNA or gDNA derived from T cells, B-cell-depleted T cells, or PBMCs.

This sequence originates from a woman younger than 35 with acute or convalescent COVID-19. The chain has TRBV7-3 and TRBJ1-6; 9 nucleotides agree with TRBD1. Material: peripheral blood. CDR3 loop: CASRYTGTGNSPLHF. CDR3 DNA: TGTGCCAGCAGGTATACCGGGACAGGGAATTCACCCCTCCACTTT.